Listed here is a single T cell receptor beta chain. Its target is not known. Deletions cut 6 bases from V and 0 bases from J, with 11 bases between. Per germline, CDR1 SQVTM and CDR2 ANQGSEA. The CDR3 is 13 residues long. This entry comes from a study of cytomegalovirus exposure and HLA in healthy donors. In the study overall: Early released data had tens of millions of unique TCRs, all coming from HLA-typed donors. Findings and limits, study-wide: Sequencing depth across donors, presence/absence analyses assumed, was roughly uniform. Reported findings show TCR beta sequences accurately forecast HLA-A and HLA-B alleles in most subjects. Some TCR beta chains (roughly 150 of them) were listed as cytomegalovirus-associated.

The PCR employed 60 Vbeta primers together with 13 Jbeta primers. Sequencing used immunoSEQ multiplex PCR; TCRdb keeps in-frame clones, though not all of them. The sample records 110,000 to 150,000 clones, roughly four fifths being singletons. This clonotype originated in a woman aged 45-59 years in good health and CMV-seronegative. This chain links TRBV29-1 with TRBJ1-1; D is possibly TRBD1 (6 bases). The sequenced sample consisted of PBMCs. The CDR3 nucleotides are TGCAGCGTACTAGGACAGCTGAACACTGAAGCTTTCTTT. It translates to CSVLGQLNTEAFF.